This T cell receptor (beta chain) was documented in a study of blood T cells in healthy people across ages. In the study overall: Template switching picked up about one barcoded beta molecule for each two T cells.

Every donor contributed around 10 milliliters of peripheral blood by blood draw. Extractions gave at least 5.5 micrograms of total RNA per sample. This clonotype showed up just once. Germline V gene lookup returns CDR1 ENHRY and CDR2 SYGVKD. This CDR3 is built from 14 residues. Trimming at V came to 10 bases and at J to 3 bases, leaving 8 bases not matched to a gene. It was with a sample-barcoded 5' primer and a J-beta primer mix that a second PCR of about 6 to 12 cycles was run. Paired-end reads containing CDR3 totaled no fewer than 2.5 million for each sample. TCRdb reanalysed the 5' RACE reads using MiXCR and keeps one entry per CDR3 protein. The sample has under 800,000 distinct CDR3 sequences; approximately 43% are singletons.

This TCR was recovered from a woman aged 60-75 years in good health. Material: blood. V usage is TRBV10-3 and J usage is TRBJ2-1; 8 bases are a match to TRBD2. DNA of the CDR3: TGTGCCACCGGAGCGGGAGCCCTCTACAATGAGCAGTTCTTC. Translating it yields CATGAGALYNEQFF.